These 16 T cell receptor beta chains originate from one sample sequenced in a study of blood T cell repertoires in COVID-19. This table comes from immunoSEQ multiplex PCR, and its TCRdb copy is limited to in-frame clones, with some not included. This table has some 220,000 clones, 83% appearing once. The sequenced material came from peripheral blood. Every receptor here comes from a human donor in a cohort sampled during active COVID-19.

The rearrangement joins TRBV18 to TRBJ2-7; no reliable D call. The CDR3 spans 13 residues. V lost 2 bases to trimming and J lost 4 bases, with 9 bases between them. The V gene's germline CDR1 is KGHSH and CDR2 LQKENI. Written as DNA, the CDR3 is TGTGCCAGCTCACCATACAGTGAGTACGAGCAGTACTTC. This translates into CASSPYSEYEQYF.

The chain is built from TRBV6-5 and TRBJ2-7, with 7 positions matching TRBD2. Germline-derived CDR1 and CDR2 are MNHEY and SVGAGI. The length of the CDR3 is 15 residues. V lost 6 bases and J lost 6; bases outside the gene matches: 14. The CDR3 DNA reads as TGTGCCAGCAGACCGCGGGGGACCCGCGGGTCCGAGCAGTACTTC. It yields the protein CASRPRGTRGSEQYF.

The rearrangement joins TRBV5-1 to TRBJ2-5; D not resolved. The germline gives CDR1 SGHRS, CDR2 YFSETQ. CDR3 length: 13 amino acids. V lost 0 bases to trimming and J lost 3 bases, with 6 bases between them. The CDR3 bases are TGCGCCAGCAGCTTGGAAGTAGAAGAGACCCAGTACTTC. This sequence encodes CASSLEVEETQYF.

The CDR3 sequence: CASSPGGTSGSVGEQFF. CDR3 coding DNA: TGCGCCAGCAGCCCGGGCGGTACTAGCGGGAGTGTGGGTGAGCAGTTCTTC. The chain uses TRBV5-1 and TRBJ2-1, with 11 bases matching TRBD2. Germline-derived CDR1 and CDR2 are SGHRS and YFSETQ. The CDR3 has 17 residues. V lost 4 bases and J lost 9; bases outside the gene matches: 15.

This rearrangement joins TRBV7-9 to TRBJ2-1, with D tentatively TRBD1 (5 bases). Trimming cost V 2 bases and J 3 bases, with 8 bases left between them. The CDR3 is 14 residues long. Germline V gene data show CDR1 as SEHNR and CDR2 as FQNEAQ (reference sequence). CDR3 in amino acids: CASSLFDSYNEQFF. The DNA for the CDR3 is TGTGCCAGCAGCTTATTTGACAGCTACAATGAGCAGTTCTTC.

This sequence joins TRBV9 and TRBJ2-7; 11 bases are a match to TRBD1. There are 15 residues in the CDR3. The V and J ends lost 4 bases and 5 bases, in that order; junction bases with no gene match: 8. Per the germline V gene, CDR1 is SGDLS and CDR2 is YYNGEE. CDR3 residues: CASSLRDRGDHEQYF. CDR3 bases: TGTGCCAGCAGCTTAAGGGACAGGGGGGACCACGAGCAGTACTTC.

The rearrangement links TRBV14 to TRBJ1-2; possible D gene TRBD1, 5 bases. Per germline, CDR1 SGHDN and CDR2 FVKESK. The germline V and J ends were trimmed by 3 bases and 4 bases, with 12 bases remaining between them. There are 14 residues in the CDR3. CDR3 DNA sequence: TGTGCCAGCAGCCAGAGACAGTCGGGCTATGGCTACACCTTC. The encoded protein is CASSQRQSGYGYTF.

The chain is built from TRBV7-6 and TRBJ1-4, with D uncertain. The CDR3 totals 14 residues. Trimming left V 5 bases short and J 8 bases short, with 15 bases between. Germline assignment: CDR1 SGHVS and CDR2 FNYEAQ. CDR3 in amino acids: CASSPGGRVEKLFF. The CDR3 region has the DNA TGTGCCAGCAGCCCGGGCGGGAGGGTCGAAAAACTGTTTTTT.

The CDR3 bases are TGCGCCAGCAGCTTGGCCACGGTGAACACTGAAGCTTTCTTT. This translates into CASSLATVNTEAFF. The J gene is TRBJ1-1, the V gene TRBV5-1; no definite D call. The germline V and J ends were trimmed by 0 bases and 0 bases, with 6 bases remaining between them. The CDR3 has 14 residues. Germline V CDR1 and CDR2: SGHRS, YFSETQ.

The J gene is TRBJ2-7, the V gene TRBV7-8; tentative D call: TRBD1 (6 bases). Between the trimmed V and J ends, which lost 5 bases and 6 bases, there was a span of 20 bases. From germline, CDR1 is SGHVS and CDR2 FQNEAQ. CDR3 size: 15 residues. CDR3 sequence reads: CASSDRRDTDREQYF. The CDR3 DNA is TGTGCCAGCAGCGACCGCCGGGACACCGACCGCGAGCAGTACTTC.

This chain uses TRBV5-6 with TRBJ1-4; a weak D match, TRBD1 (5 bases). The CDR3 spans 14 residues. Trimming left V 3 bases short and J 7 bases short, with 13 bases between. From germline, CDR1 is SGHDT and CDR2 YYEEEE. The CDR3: CASSWGQESEKLFF. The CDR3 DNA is TGTGCCAGCAGCTGGGGCCAAGAGAGTGAAAAACTGTTTTTT.

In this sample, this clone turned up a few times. CDR3 loop: CASSALAGGLDTQYF. CDR3 coding DNA: TGTGCCAGCAGCGCTCTAGCGGGGGGGCTCGATACGCAGTATTTT. The V and J genes are TRBV2 and TRBJ2-3; 12 nucleotides match TRBD2. Unmatched junction bases numbered 7, after V lost 6 bases and J lost 6 bases. The germline V gene has CDR1 SNHLY and CDR2 FYNNEI. The CDR3 sequence is 15 residues long.

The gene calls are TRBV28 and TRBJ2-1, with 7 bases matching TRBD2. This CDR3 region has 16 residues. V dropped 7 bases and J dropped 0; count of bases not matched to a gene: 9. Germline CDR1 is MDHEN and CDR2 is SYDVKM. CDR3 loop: CASTKSGGVSYNEQFF. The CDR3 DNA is TGTGCCAGCACCAAGTCGGGGGGAGTCTCCTACAATGAGCAGTTCTTC.

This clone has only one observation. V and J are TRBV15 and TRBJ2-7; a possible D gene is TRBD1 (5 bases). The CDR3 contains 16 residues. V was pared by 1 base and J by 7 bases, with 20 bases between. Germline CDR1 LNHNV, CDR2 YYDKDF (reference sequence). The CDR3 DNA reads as TGTGCCACCAGCAGAGGATGGACACTTCAGAGTAGGGAGCAGTACTTC. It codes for CATSRGWTLQSREQYF. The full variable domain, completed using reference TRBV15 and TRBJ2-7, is DAMVIQNPRYQVTQFGKPVTLSCSQTLNHNVMYWYQQKSSQAPKLLFHYYDKDFNNEADTPDNFQSRRPNTSFCFLDIRSPGLGDTAMYLCATSRGWTLQSREQYFGPGTRLTVT.

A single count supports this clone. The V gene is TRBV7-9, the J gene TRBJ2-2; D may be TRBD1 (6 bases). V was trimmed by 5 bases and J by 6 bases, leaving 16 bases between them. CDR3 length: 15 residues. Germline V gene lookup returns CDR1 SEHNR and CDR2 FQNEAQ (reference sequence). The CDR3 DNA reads TGTGCCAGCAGCCCACAGGGTAGGCTGGCCGGGGAGCTGTTTTTT. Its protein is CASSPQGRLAGELFF.

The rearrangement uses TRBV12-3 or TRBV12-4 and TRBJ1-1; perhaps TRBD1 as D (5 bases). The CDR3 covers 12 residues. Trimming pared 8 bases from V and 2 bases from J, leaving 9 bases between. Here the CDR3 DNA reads TGTGCCAGCGGGGCCTCCAACACTGAAGCTTTCTTT. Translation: CASGASNTEAFF.